The clone carrying this T cell receptor beta chain was seen only a few times. These data belong to a study of blood T cell repertoires in COVID-19. Study-wide context: Sites in the United States, Italy and Spain provided acute and convalescent COVID-19 samples. Nucleic acid was either cDNA or gDNA, and it came from T cells, B-cell-depleted T cells, or PBMCs.

Original handling: It was from reference gene primer amplification that nucleated cell counts were estimated. Using immunoSEQ multiplex PCR, the repertoire was profiled, and TCRdb retains in-frame clones only, with some absent. V, J and clone size were drawn from that table, and D and trimming were deduced from the DNA. The top ten hold approximately 12% of the sample, which has approximately 120,000 clones, about four fifths seen once. The length of the CDR3 is 17 residues. Germline V gene lookup returns CDR1 MNHNS and CDR2 SASEGT. Deletions cut 1 base from V and 5 bases from J, with 18 bases between.

The sequencing input was peripheral blood. The receptor comes from a man aged 60 to 69 with acute or convalescent COVID-19. This chain uses TRBV6-1 with TRBJ1-5, with D perhaps matching TRBD1 (5 bases). The CDR3 here is CASSEGAGAGIYQPQHF. The CDR3 DNA is TGTGCCAGCAGTGAAGGGGCCGGTGCAGGGATTTATCAGCCCCAGCATTTT.